The rows below give T cell receptor beta chains drawn from one sample of a study of immune characterization of retroperitoneal liposarcoma. TCRdb used MiXCR to reprocess the PCR reads, holding one entry per CDR3 protein. The table has roughly 11,000 distinct CDR3 sequences, about 26% seen once. The material sequenced was tumor tissue. The receptors stem from a female donor with retroperitoneal liposarcoma. CDR3s include the opening cysteine and the closing phenylalanine or tryptophan. A D gene is named only where the DNA matches it firmly. Only some rows state a clone size, as once, few, many or a class for expanded clones.

J gene: TRBJ2-3
V gene: TRBV11-3
D gene: NA
clone size: NA
CDR3 DNA: TGTGCCAGCAGCCTTTTGGCAGATACGCAGTATTTT
CDR3 protein: CASSLLADTQYF

J gene: TRBJ2-7
V gene: TRBV27
D gene: TRBD1
clone size: many
CDR3 DNA: TGTGCCAGCAGTATCCGGCCCGATGGACAGGGGGTTTCCTACGAGCAGTACTTC
CDR3 protein: CASSIRPDGQGVSYEQYF

J gene: TRBJ1-1
V gene: TRBV7-8
D gene: TRBD1
clone size: few
CDR3 DNA: TGTGCCAGCAGCTTTGGCAGGGGGCTAACTGAAGCTTTCTTT
CDR3 protein: CASSFGRGLTEAFF

J gene: TRBJ2-5
V gene: TRBV4-3
D gene: TRBD2
clone size: NA
CDR3 DNA: TGCGCCAGCAGCCAAGAAGGTGCCGGGAGGATCTCCTACAATGAGCAGTACTTC
CDR3 protein: CASSQEGAGRISYNEQYF

J gene: TRBJ2-7
V gene: TRBV6-1
D gene: NA
clone size: medium-sized
CDR3 DNA: TGTGCCAGCAGTCAAAACTCCCGCTACGAGCAGTACTTC
CDR3 protein: CASSQNSRYEQYF

J gene: TRBJ2-1
V gene: TRBV7-2
D gene: TRBD2
clone size: medium-sized
CDR3 DNA: TGTGCCAGCAGCTTAAAGCCTAGCGGTACTCACGAGCAGTTCTTC
CDR3 protein: CASSLKPSGTHEQFF

J gene: TRBJ2-7
V gene: TRBV7-6
D gene: NA
clone size: NA
CDR3 DNA: TGTGCCAGCAGCTTAGATGAGGGGCCCACCTTCGAGCAGTACTTC
CDR3 protein: CASSLDEGPTFEQYF

J gene: TRBJ2-3
V gene: TRBV7-8
D gene: NA
clone size: NA
CDR3 DNA: TGTGCCAGCAGCGCCCGCCTTGGGGATACGCAGTATTTT
CDR3 protein: CASSARLGDTQYF

J gene: TRBJ2-7
V gene: TRBV6-5
D gene: NA
clone size: NA
CDR3 DNA: TGTGCCAGCAGTGAAGTAGTGGGGAGAGACGAGCAGTACTTC
CDR3 protein: CASSEVVGRDEQYF

J gene: TRBJ1-6
V gene: TRBV6-1
D gene: TRBD1
clone size: few
CDR3 DNA: TGTGCCAGCAGCCAACGAGGGGGCACCCTCCACTTT
CDR3 protein: CASSQRGGTLHF

J gene: TRBJ2-1
V gene: TRBV12-3/TRBV12-4
D gene: TRBD2
clone size: many
CDR3 DNA: TGTGCCAGCAGATCCCCCTTCGGACTAGCGTCCTACAATGAGCAGTTCTTC
CDR3 protein: CASRSPFGLASYNEQFF

J gene: TRBJ2-1
V gene: TRBV10-3
D gene: NA
clone size: medium-sized
CDR3 DNA: TGTGCCATCCGAGCGTCCACGGACAATGAGCAGTTCTTC
CDR3 protein: CAIRASTDNEQFF

J gene: TRBJ2-7
V gene: TRBV6-1
D gene: TRBD2
clone size: medium-sized
CDR3 DNA: TGTGCCAGCACAAGTTTTTATAGCGGGAGTCCGAACAATGAGCAGTACTTC
CDR3 protein: CASTSFYSGSPNNEQYF

J gene: TRBJ1-1
V gene: TRBV11-3
D gene: NA
clone size: NA
CDR3 DNA: TGTGCCGGTTCACAGGGAGAGAACACTGAAGCTTTCTTT
CDR3 protein: CAGSQGENTEAFF

J gene: TRBJ2-1
V gene: TRBV11-2
D gene: TRBD2
clone size: NA
CDR3 DNA: TGTGCCAGCAGCTTAGATCGAGGCGGCGGGGGGGGGGAGCAGTTCTTC
CDR3 protein: CASSLDRGGGGGEQFF

J gene: TRBJ2-7
V gene: TRBV6-1
D gene: TRBD2
clone size: medium-sized
CDR3 DNA: TGTGCCAGCAGTGAAGAGTACCTAGCGGGATTTAACAATGAGCAGTACTTC
CDR3 protein: CASSEEYLAGFNNEQYF

J gene: TRBJ2-7
V gene: TRBV6-1
D gene: NA
clone size: medium-sized
CDR3 DNA: TGTGCCAGCAGGGTGGACAGATCTGTTTCAAATGAGCAGTACTTC
CDR3 protein: CASRVDRSVSNEQYF

J gene: TRBJ1-2
V gene: TRBV6-1
D gene: NA
clone size: few
CDR3 DNA: TGTGCCAGCAGTAGCGGGGGGGGACGGGGAAACTATGGCTACACCTTC
CDR3 protein: CASSSGGGRGNYGYTF

J gene: TRBJ1-1
V gene: TRBV6-1
D gene: NA
clone size: NA
CDR3 DNA: TGTGCCAGCAGAATTAGTAACACTGAAGCTTTCTTT
CDR3 protein: CASRISNTEAFF

J gene: TRBJ2-1
V gene: TRBV6-1
D gene: NA
clone size: large
CDR3 DNA: TGTGCCAGCGGATCAGGGCCACACAATGAGCAGTTCTTC
CDR3 protein: CASGSGPHNEQFF

J gene: TRBJ2-5
V gene: TRBV7-8
D gene: NA
clone size: NA
CDR3 DNA: TGTGCCAGCAGCTTAGCGATCCGGATTGAGACCCAGTACTTC
CDR3 protein: CASSLAIRIETQYF

J gene: TRBJ2-2
V gene: TRBV7-2
D gene: TRBD1
clone size: few
CDR3 DNA: TGTGCCAGCAGCTCCCCCCGGACAGGGATTTTTACCGGGGAGCTGTTTTTT
CDR3 protein: CASSSPRTGIFTGELFF

J gene: TRBJ2-1
V gene: TRBV6-1
D gene: TRBD2
clone size: NA
CDR3 DNA: TGTGCCAGCAGTGAACGGGAGGCCGAGACCCAGTTCTTC
CDR3 protein: CASSEREAETQFF

J gene: TRBJ1-1
V gene: TRBV7-2
D gene: NA
clone size: few
CDR3 DNA: TGTGCCAGCAGCCAACTGCGGAACACTGAAGCTTTCTTT
CDR3 protein: CASSQLRNTEAFF

J gene: TRBJ2-1
V gene: TRBV6-1
D gene: TRBD2
clone size: many
CDR3 DNA: TGTGCCAGCAGCTCTACTAGCGGAGCCTCCTACGAGCAGTTCTTC
CDR3 protein: CASSSTSGASYEQFF

J gene: TRBJ1-1
V gene: TRBV12-3/TRBV12-4
D gene: NA
clone size: few
CDR3 DNA: TGTGCCACCAACCGCGGGGGCACTGAAGCTTTCTTT
CDR3 protein: CATNRGGTEAFF

J gene: TRBJ2-5
V gene: TRBV6-1
D gene: NA
clone size: large
CDR3 DNA: TGTGCCAGCAGTGAAGCTGACAGATACCAAGAGACCCAGTACTTC
CDR3 protein: CASSEADRYQETQYF

J gene: TRBJ1-5
V gene: TRBV7-8
D gene: TRBD1
clone size: many
CDR3 DNA: TGTGCCAGCAGCTTAGCGGGACAGGTTAGTCAGCCCCAGCATTTT
CDR3 protein: CASSLAGQVSQPQHF

J gene: TRBJ1-2
V gene: TRBV6-1
D gene: NA
clone size: NA
CDR3 DNA: TGTGCCAGCAGTGAAATAGGGCCCCTGAACTATGGCTACACCTTC
CDR3 protein: CASSEIGPLNYGYTF

J gene: TRBJ2-3
V gene: TRBV12-3/TRBV12-4
D gene: TRBD2
clone size: medium-sized
CDR3 DNA: TGTGCCAGCAGCATGAGGAGACTAGCGGGTCTGTATTTT
CDR3 protein: CASSMRRLAGLYF

J gene: TRBJ2-5
V gene: TRBV7-8
D gene: NA
clone size: NA
CDR3 DNA: TGTGCCAGCACCTTAGGGGGGGGGCAAGAGACCCAGTACTTC
CDR3 protein: CASTLGGGQETQYF

J gene: TRBJ2-7
V gene: TRBV5-5
D gene: NA
clone size: few
CDR3 DNA: TGTGCCAGCAGCTTCGGACACCTAGGTACCTACGAGCAGTACTTC
CDR3 protein: CASSFGHLGTYEQYF

J gene: TRBJ1-2
V gene: TRBV6-8
D gene: NA
clone size: few
CDR3 DNA: TGTGCCAGCAGTTTCCGACAACAGAGCTATGGCTACACCTTC
CDR3 protein: CASSFRQQSYGYTF

J gene: TRBJ2-1
V gene: TRBV6-1
D gene: TRBD2
clone size: NA
CDR3 DNA: TGTGCCAGCAGTGAATTCGTCGGGGGGAGTCAAGGGAATGAGCAGTTCTTC
CDR3 protein: CASSEFVGGSQGNEQFF

J gene: TRBJ2-1
V gene: TRBV6-1
D gene: TRBD2
clone size: few
CDR3 DNA: TGTGCCAGCAGTGAACTAGCGGGGGGGCGGCAAGAGACCCAGTTCTTC
CDR3 protein: CASSELAGGRQETQFF

J gene: TRBJ2-1
V gene: TRBV6-1
D gene: TRBD2
clone size: NA
CDR3 DNA: TGTGCCAGCAGCCGCGGGGGGACCAGTAGGAATGAGCAGTTCTTC
CDR3 protein: CASSRGGTSRNEQFF

J gene: TRBJ2-3
V gene: TRBV10-1
D gene: TRBD1
clone size: few
CDR3 DNA: TGCGCCAGCAGTGAGTTCCAGGGGGTCCCCCCAGATACGCAGTATTTT
CDR3 protein: CASSEFQGVPPDTQYF

J gene: TRBJ2-5
V gene: TRBV10-2
D gene: TRBD2
clone size: once
CDR3 DNA: TGCGCCAGCAGTGAGATGGCGGGAGCCTACAATGAGCAGTACTTC
CDR3 protein: CASSEMAGAYNEQYF

J gene: TRBJ2-1
V gene: TRBV7-6
D gene: NA
clone size: many
CDR3 DNA: TGTGCCAGCAGCTTAGAGGGACTGGGGACCCAGTTCTTC
CDR3 protein: CASSLEGLGTQFF

J gene: TRBJ1-1
V gene: TRBV7-8
D gene: TRBD1
clone size: few
CDR3 DNA: TGTGCCAGCAGCTCCCAAACGACAGGGGCTGCCACTGAAGCTTTCTTT
CDR3 protein: CASSSQTTGAATEAFF

J gene: TRBJ1-1
V gene: TRBV7-9
D gene: NA
clone size: few
CDR3 DNA: TGTGCCAGCAGCTTAGCAGCGTTCTGGATTGAAGCTTTCTTT
CDR3 protein: CASSLAAFWIEAFF

J gene: TRBJ2-2
V gene: TRBV6-1
D gene: TRBD2
clone size: many
CDR3 DNA: TGTGCCAGCAGGTGGACTAGCGGGAGGACCGGGGAGCTGTTTTTT
CDR3 protein: CASRWTSGRTGELFF

J gene: TRBJ1-2
V gene: TRBV7-2
D gene: NA
clone size: many
CDR3 DNA: TGTGCCAGCAGCTTAGAGACGGAAGGGCTTCGCGGCTACACCTTC
CDR3 protein: CASSLETEGLRGYTF

J gene: TRBJ1-1
V gene: TRBV7-6
D gene: NA
clone size: NA
CDR3 DNA: TGTGCCAGCAGCTCCAGGGACACTGAAGCTTTCTTT
CDR3 protein: CASSSRDTEAFF

J gene: TRBJ2-5
V gene: TRBV6-1
D gene: NA
clone size: NA
CDR3 DNA: TGTGCCAGCAGTGAACTAAGGAGGGGGCGCCCAGGGTTTGAGACCCAGTACTTC
CDR3 protein: CASSELRRGRPGFETQYF

J gene: TRBJ2-1
V gene: TRBV27
D gene: NA
clone size: NA
CDR3 DNA: TGTGCCAGCAGTCCTCCTGGGTACAATGAGCAGTTCTTC
CDR3 protein: CASSPPGYNEQFF

J gene: TRBJ2-7
V gene: TRBV7-3
D gene: NA
clone size: few
CDR3 DNA: TGTGCCAGCAGCCCCCCCGGGGAAGGCGCCCCAAGGGATGAGCAGTACTTC
CDR3 protein: CASSPPGEGAPRDEQYF

J gene: TRBJ2-5
V gene: TRBV6-1
D gene: NA
clone size: NA
CDR3 DNA: TGTGCCAGCAGCTCGGGGGTCCTACAGGGGACCCAGTACTTC
CDR3 protein: CASSSGVLQGTQYF

J gene: TRBJ2-5
V gene: TRBV27
D gene: NA
clone size: NA
CDR3 DNA: TGTGCCAGCAGTCCCGGCCGCTACAATGAGCAGTACTTC
CDR3 protein: CASSPGRYNEQYF

J gene: TRBJ2-1
V gene: TRBV12-3/TRBV12-4
D gene: TRBD1
clone size: medium-sized
CDR3 DNA: TGTGCCACCACCTTTGGGACAGGGGTATCTTATGAGCAGTTCTTC
CDR3 protein: CATTFGTGVSYEQFF

J gene: TRBJ2-1
V gene: TRBV11-3
D gene: TRBD2
clone size: few
CDR3 DNA: TGTGCCAGCAGCCCTCCTAGCGGGAGGGCCAGAAATGAGCAGTTCTTC
CDR3 protein: CASSPPSGRARNEQFF